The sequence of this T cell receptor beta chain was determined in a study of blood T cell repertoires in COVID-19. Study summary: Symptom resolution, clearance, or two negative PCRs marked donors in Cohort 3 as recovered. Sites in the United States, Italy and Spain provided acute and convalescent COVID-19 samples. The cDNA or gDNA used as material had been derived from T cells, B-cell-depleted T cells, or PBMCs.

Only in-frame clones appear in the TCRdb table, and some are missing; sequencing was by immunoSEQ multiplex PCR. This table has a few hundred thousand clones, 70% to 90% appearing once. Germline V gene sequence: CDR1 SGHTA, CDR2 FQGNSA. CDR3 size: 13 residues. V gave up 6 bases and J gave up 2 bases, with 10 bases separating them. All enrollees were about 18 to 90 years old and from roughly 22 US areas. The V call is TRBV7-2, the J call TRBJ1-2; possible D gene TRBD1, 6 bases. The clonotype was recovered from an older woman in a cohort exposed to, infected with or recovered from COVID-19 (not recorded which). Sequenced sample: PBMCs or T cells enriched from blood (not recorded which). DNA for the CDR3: TGTGCCAGCAGGGCCGGGACAAACTATGGCTACACCTTC. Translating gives CASRAGTNYGYTF.